These 20 T cell receptor beta chains were sequenced from one sample in a study of blood T cells in healthy people across ages. A sample-barcoded 5' primer and a J-beta primer mix were used in a second PCR of about 7 to 12 cycles. TCRdb re-derived calls from the 5' RACE reads in MiXCR, one entry per CDR3 protein. The table lists under 1 million distinct CDR3 sequences, around 43% of them singletons. Input material: blood. The receptors were sampled from a man aged 60-69 years in good health.

The V and J genes are TRBV12-3 or TRBV12-4 and TRBJ2-7; D is perhaps TRBD1 (5 bases). V dropped 5 bases and J dropped 12 bases, with 23 bases sitting between them. CDR3 length equals 14 residues. CDR3 bases: TGTGCCAGCAGTACAGCAGGGTGGGGAAACATTCGGTACTTC. Translating gives CASSTAGWGNIRYF.

The table lists this clonotype with a few counts. The chain recombines TRBV4-3 with TRBJ2-7; D may be TRBD2 (6 bases). V lost 0 bases and J lost 1, with 13 bases in between. CDR1 is LGHNA and CDR2 is YSLEER in the germline V gene. The CDR3 length is 16 residues. The CDR3, as DNA: TGCGCCAGCAGCCAAGAACGGGACTTACTGTCCTACGAGCAGTACTTC. It translates to CASSQERDLLSYEQYF.

The CDR3 sequence is CASSRGAESYTF. DNA of the CDR3: TGCGCCAGCAGCCGCGGAGCAGAGAGCTACACCTTC. V and J are TRBV4-3 and TRBJ1-2; D is uncertain. This CDR3 spans 12 amino acids. Germline CDR1 and CDR2: LGHNA and YSLEER. Trimming removed 4 bases from V and 9 bases from J, with 12 bases in between.

V usage is TRBV20-1 and J usage is TRBJ2-5, with D tentatively TRBD1 (5 bases). CDR3 length equals 13 residues. The germline V gene has CDR1 DFQATT and CDR2 SNEGSKA (reference sequence). Between the trimmed V and J ends, which lost 5 bases and 1 base, there was a span of 11 bases. CDR3 protein: CSAAIQGQETQYF. In DNA, the CDR3 is TGCAGTGCTGCCATCCAGGGCCAAGAGACCCAGTACTTC.

V usage is TRBV20-1 and J usage is TRBJ1-2; D uncertain. Germline lookup yields CDR1 DFQATT and CDR2 SNEGSKA (reference sequence). The CDR3 totals 13 residues. V was clipped by 1 base and J by 7 bases, with 13 bases between them. The CDR3: CSARAPVVGGYTF. The CDR3 DNA sequence: TGCAGTGCTAGAGCCCCCGTAGTTGGTGGCTACACCTTC.

This clonotype was picked up a small number of times. The chain recombines TRBV5-1 with TRBJ2-7; TRBD1 matches 10 bases. Germline values: CDR1 SGHRS, CDR2 YFSETQ. The CDR3 sequence is 17 residues long. V lost 2 bases to trimming and J lost 4 bases; unmatched junction nucleotides: 12. CDR3 loop: CASSFGGSGTGDYEQYF. The CDR3 bases are TGCGCCAGCAGCTTTGGGGGCTCCGGGACAGGGGATTACGAGCAGTACTTC.

The chain is built from TRBV13 and TRBJ2-7, with TRBD1 as a possible D gene (6 bases). Trimming shortened V by 5 bases and J by 2 bases, and 16 bases separated the two germline ends. This CDR3 comprises 15 residues. CDR1 and CDR2 (germline): PRHDT, FYEKMQ (reference sequence). The CDR3 loop is CASSPPAGQPYEQYF. As DNA, the CDR3 is TGTGCCAGCAGCCCCCCCGCCGGACAGCCCTACGAGCAGTACTTC.

The chain couples TRBV20-1 to TRBJ2-7, with TRBD1 matching 8 bases. The germline V gene encodes CDR1 DFQATT and CDR2 SNEGSKA (reference sequence). The J segment lost 4 bases and the V segment lost 4 bases, leaving 9 bases of the junction unmatched. The CDR3 consists of 14 residues. CDR3 loop: CSAIVQGAGYEQYF. The CDR3 DNA reads as TGCAGTGCTATCGTTCAGGGGGCGGGATACGAGCAGTACTTC.

This chain connects TRBV7-9 to TRBJ1-1; D unclear. The CDR3 is made up of 13 amino acids. The V end lost 6 bases, the J end lost 4 bases, and 12 bases lay between the germline ends. Germline V gene data show CDR1 as SEHNR and CDR2 as FQNEAQ (reference sequence). CDR3 coding DNA: TGTGCCAGCAGTTCTCAGAGGTTCACTGAAGCTTTCTTT. Protein sequence: CASSSQRFTEAFF.

This chain connects TRBV7-2 to TRBJ2-2; 8 positions agree with TRBD2. Germline CDR1 and CDR2: SGHTA and FQGNSA. The CDR3 totals 20 residues. The V gene end was trimmed by 1 base and the J gene end by 0 bases; junction bases not matched to a gene: 13. The CDR3 spells CASSLERTSPGLANTGELFF. The CDR3 DNA reads as TGTGCCAGCAGCTTAGAACGGACTAGCCCCGGACTCGCGAACACCGGGGAGCTGTTTTTT.

The V call is TRBV7-2, the J call TRBJ2-7; 7 nucleotides line up with TRBD1. Germline V CDR1 and CDR2: SGHTA, FQGNSA. Losses at the gene ends were 2 bases for V and 2 bases for J; bases not matched to a gene: 6. This CDR3 contains 15 residues. The CDR3 here is CASSLQQGVTYEQYF. The CDR3 nucleotides read TGTGCCAGCAGCTTACAGCAGGGGGTAACCTACGAGCAGTACTTC.

V gene TRBV12-3 or TRBV12-4 combines with J gene TRBJ2-1; 7 bases align to TRBD1. The CDR3 loop spans 15 amino acids. V was pared by 3 bases and J by 1 base, with 3 bases of the junction left unmatched. The CDR3 reads CASSFQQGSYNEQFF. In DNA form, the CDR3 reads TGTGCCAGCAGTTTCCAACAGGGGTCCTACAATGAGCAGTTCTTC.

This clonotype was seen more than once but under ten times. Its ends do not fully match the called genes, so a read error is possible. The genes are TRBV7-8 and TRBJ1-1; maybe TRBD1 (6 bases). From germline, CDR1 is SGHVS and CDR2 FQNEAQ. This CDR3 has 16 amino acids. CDR3 coding DNA: TGTGCCAGCAGCTTAATTCGTGGGGGCTGGGGCACTGAGGCTTTCTTT. This sequence encodes CASSLIRGGWGTEAFF.

The chain joins TRBV4-1 to TRBJ2-7; D is unclear. Germline V gene sequence: CDR1 MGHRA, CDR2 YSYEKL. V lost 4 bases to trimming and J lost 1 base, with 11 bases between them. The CDR3 spans 14 residues. CDR3 in DNA: TGCGCCAGCAGCCCCCAAGTTGCGTCCTACGAGCAGTACTTC. Protein product: CASSPQVASYEQYF.

The rearrangement joins TRBV5-1 to TRBJ2-3; no reliable D call. Germline lookup yields CDR1 SGHRS and CDR2 YFSETQ. This CDR3 is built from 16 residues. V lost 0 bases, J lost 0 bases, and 11 bases lay in between. CDR3 coding DNA: TGCGCCAGCAGCTTGGACGGTGATTCTAGCACAGATACGCAGTATTTT. As protein: CASSLDGDSSTDTQYF.

The V gene is TRBV7-3, the J gene TRBJ2-3; D remains ambiguous. The CDR3 length is 15 residues. From germline, CDR1 is SGHTA and CDR2 FQGTGA. Trimming stripped 2 bases from V and 1 base from J, with 10 bases between. The chain's CDR3 is CASSLPATGTDTQYF. DNA for the CDR3: TGTGCCAGCAGCTTACCTGCGACTGGCACAGATACGCAGTATTTT.

As for this clonotype: A junction end diverges from the germline sequence, so it may reflect a read error. V is TRBV3-1 and J is TRBJ2-1, with D possibly matching TRBD1 (6 bases). The CDR3 is made up of 15 amino acids. CDR1 is LGHDT and CDR2 is YNNKEL in the germline V gene (reference sequence). CDR3 DNA: TGTGCCAGCAGCCAGACAGGCGGAATAATTGATGAGCGGTTCTTC. It encodes CASSQTGGIIDERFF.

This clonotype was recorded many times. The chain recombines TRBV5-8 with TRBJ2-6; D is ambiguous. This CDR3 is built from 14 residues. CDR1 is SGHTS, CDR2 YDEGEE, per germline. V was cut by 4 bases and J by 2 bases, with 7 bases left in between. The CDR3 coding sequence is TGTGCCAGCAGCCCGGGTACTGGGGCCAACGTCCTGACTTTC. Protein sequence: CASSPGTGANVLTF.

The rearrangement uses TRBV27 and TRBJ2-2, with TRBD2 as a possible D gene (6 bases). V was shortened by 4 bases and J by 7 bases, with 16 bases between the two germline ends. From germline, CDR1 is MNHEY and CDR2 SMNVEV (reference sequence). The length of the CDR3 is 15 residues. Written as DNA, the CDR3 is TGTGCCAGCAGTTCAGTCTGGAGGGGCGGCGGGGAGCTGTTTTTT. Protein: CASSSVWRGGGELFF.

This clonotype has just a few counts. The rearrangement links TRBV29-1 to TRBJ2-7; TRBD2 matches 7 bases. V gave up 8 bases and J gave up 7 bases; unmatched junction bases: 11. This CDR3 is 12 amino acids long. Germline V gene lookup returns CDR1 SQVTM and CDR2 ANQGSEA. The DNA for the CDR3 is TGCAGCACAAAGGGAGGGCCAAATGAGCAGTACTTC. This translates into CSTKGGPNEQYF.